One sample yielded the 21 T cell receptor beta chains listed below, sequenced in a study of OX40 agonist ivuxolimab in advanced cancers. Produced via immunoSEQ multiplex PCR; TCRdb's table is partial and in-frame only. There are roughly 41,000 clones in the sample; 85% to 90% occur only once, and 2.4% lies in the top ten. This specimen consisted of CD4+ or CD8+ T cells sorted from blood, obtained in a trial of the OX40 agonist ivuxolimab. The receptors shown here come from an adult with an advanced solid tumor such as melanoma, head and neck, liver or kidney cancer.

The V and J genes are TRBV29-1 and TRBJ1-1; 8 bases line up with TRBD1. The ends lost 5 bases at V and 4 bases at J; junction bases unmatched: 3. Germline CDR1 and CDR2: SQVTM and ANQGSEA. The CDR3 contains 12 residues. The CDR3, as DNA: TGCAGCGTTAACAGGGGGTTCACTGAAGCTTTCTTT. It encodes CSVNRGFTEAFF.

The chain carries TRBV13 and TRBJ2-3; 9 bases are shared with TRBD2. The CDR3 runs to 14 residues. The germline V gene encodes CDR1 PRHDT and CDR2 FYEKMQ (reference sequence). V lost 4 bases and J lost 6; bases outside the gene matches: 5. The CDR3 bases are TGTGCCAGCAGCTCTAGCGGGGCCAGTGATACGCAGTATTTT. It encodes CASSSSGASDTQYF.

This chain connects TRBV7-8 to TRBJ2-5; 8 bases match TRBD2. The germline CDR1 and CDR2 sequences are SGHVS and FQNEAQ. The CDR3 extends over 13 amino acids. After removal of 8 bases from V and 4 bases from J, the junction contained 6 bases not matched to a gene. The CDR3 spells CASGRGGGETQYF. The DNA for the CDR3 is TGTGCCAGCGGACGGGGGGGCGGAGAGACCCAGTACTTC.

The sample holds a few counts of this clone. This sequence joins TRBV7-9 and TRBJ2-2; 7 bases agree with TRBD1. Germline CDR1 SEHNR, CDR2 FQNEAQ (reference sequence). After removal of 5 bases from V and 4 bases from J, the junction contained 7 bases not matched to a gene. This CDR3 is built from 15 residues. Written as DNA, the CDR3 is TGTGCCAGCAGCGTTTACAGGGGTCCCACCGGGGAGCTGTTTTTT. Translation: CASSVYRGPTGELFF. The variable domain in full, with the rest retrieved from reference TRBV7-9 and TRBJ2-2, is DTGVSQNPRHKITKRGQNVTFRCDPISEHNRLYWYRQTLGQGPEFLTYFQNEAQLEKSRLLSDRFSAERPKGSFSTLEIQRTEQGDSAMYLCASSVYRGPTGELFFGEGSRLTVL.

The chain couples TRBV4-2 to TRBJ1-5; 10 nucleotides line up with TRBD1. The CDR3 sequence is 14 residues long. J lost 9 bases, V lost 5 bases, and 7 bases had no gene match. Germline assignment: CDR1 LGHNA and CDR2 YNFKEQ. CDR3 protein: CASSGGQGLRPQHF. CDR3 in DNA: TGTGCCAGCAGCGGGGGACAGGGGCTTAGGCCCCAGCATTTT.

The CDR3 coding sequence is TGTGCCAGCAGCGTAAATTCTGGGGATTACGGCTACACCTTC. Residues: CASSVNSGDYGYTF. The chain recombines TRBV9 with TRBJ1-2; no firm D call. The V gene's germline CDR1 is SGDLS and CDR2 YYNGEE. V gave up 1 base and J gave up 8 bases, with 15 bases separating them. This CDR3 comprises 14 residues.

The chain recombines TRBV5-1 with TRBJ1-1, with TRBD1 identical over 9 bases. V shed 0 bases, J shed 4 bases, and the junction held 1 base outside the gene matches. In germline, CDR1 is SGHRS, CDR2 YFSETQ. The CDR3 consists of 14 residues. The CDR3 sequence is CASSLGQGGTEAFF. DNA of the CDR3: TGCGCCAGCAGCTTGGGACAGGGGGGCACTGAAGCTTTCTTT.

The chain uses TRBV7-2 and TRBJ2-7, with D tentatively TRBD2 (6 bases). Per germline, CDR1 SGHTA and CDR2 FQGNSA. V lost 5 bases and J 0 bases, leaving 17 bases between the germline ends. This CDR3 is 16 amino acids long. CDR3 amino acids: CASSRTSGGASYEQYF. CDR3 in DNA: TGTGCCAGCAGCCGTACGTCCGGCGGGGCCTCCTACGAGCAGTACTTC.

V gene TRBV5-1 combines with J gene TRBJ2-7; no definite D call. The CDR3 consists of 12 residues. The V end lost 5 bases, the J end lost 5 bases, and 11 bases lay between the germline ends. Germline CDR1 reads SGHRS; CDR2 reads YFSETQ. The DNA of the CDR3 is TGCGCCAGCAGTCGGAGTAACAACGAGCAGTACTTC. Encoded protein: CASSRSNNEQYF.

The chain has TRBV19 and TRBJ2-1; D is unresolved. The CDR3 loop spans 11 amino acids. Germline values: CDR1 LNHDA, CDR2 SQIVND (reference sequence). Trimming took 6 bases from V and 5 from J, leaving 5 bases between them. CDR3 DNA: TGTGCCAGTAGAAGAAACAATGAGCAGTTCTTC. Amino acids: CASRRNNEQFF.

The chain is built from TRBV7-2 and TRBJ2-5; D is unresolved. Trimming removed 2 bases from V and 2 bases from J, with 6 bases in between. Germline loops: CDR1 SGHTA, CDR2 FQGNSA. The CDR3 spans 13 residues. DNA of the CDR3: TGTGCCAGCAGCTTATGGAGTCAAGAGACCCAGTACTTC. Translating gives CASSLWSQETQYF.

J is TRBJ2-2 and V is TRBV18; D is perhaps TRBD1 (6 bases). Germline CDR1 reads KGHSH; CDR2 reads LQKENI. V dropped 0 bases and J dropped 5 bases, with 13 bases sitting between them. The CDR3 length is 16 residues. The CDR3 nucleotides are TGTGCCAGCTCACCACCCGGCACGAGGGGGACCGGGGAGCTGTTTTTT. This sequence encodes CASSPPGTRGTGELFF.

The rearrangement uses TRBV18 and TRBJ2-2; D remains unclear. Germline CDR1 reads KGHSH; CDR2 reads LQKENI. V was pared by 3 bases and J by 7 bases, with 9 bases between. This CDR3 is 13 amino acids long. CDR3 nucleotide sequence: TGTGCCAGCTCACCGTCCTCGAACGGGGAGCTGTTTTTT. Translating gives CASSPSSNGELFF.

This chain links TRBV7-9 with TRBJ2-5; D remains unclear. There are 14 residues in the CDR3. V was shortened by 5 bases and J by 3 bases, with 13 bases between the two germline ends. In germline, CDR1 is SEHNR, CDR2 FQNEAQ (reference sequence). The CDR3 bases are TGTGCCAGCAGCACATTGGACGGAAAAGAGACCCAGTACTTC. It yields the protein CASSTLDGKETQYF. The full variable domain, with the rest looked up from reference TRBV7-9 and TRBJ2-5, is DTGVSQNPRHKITKRGQNVTFRCDPISEHNRLYWYRQTLGQGPEFLTYFQNEAQLEKSRLLSDRFSAERPKGSFSTLEIQRTEQGDSAMYLCASSTLDGKETQYFGPGTRLLVL.

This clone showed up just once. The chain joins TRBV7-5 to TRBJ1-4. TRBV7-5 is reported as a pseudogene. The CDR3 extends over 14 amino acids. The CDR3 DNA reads TGTGCCAGACACGAAGGATCAACTAATGAAAAACTGTTTTTT. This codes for CARHEGSTNEKLFF.

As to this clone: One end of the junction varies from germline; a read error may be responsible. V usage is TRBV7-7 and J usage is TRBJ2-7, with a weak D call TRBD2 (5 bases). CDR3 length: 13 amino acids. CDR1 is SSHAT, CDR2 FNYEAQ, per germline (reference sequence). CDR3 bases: TGTGCTAGCAGCCCCGGGGTACAGCGAGAGCAGTACTTC. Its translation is CASSPGVQREQYF.

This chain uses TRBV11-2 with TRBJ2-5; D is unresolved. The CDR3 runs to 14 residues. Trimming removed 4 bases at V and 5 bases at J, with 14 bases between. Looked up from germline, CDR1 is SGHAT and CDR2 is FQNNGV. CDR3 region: CASSWSRMGETQYF. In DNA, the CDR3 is TGTGCCAGCAGCTGGTCGAGGATGGGGGAGACCCAGTACTTC.

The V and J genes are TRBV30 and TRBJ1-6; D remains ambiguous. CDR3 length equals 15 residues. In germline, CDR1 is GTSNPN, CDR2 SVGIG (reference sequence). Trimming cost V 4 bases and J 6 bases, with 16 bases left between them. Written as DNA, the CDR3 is TGTGCCTGGAATCCTTCCCGATCCCCTAATTCACCCCTCCACTTT. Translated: CAWNPSRSPNSPLHF. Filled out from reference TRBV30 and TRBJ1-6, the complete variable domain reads SQTIHQWPATLVQPVGSPLSLECTVEGTSNPNLYWYRQAAGRGLQLLFYSVGIGQISSEVPQNLSASRPQDRQFILSSKKLLLSDSGFYLCAWNPSRSPNSPLHFGNGTRLTVT.

The CDR3 DNA sequence: TGTGCCAGCAGCTTGGCCTCATCCAAAGGGCCTCCAGGTTATAATTCACCCCTCCACTTT. This translates into CASSLASSKGPPGYNSPLHF. The chain recombines TRBV5-4 with TRBJ1-6; D not certain. Looked up from germline, CDR1 is SGHNT and CDR2 is YYREEE (reference sequence). The CDR3 covers 20 residues. Trimming removed 0 bases from V and 4 bases from J, with 23 bases in between. Based on the CDR3 plus reference TRBV5-4 and TRBJ1-6, the full variable domain is ETGVTQSPTHLIKTRGQQVTLRCSSQSGHNTVSWYQQALGQGPQFIFQYYREEENGRGNFPPRFSGLQFPNYSSELNVNALELDDSALYLCASSLASSKGPPGYNSPLHFGNGTRLTVT.

The CDR3 coding sequence is TGTGCCAGCAGGGACAGCTTGAACACTGAAGCTTTCTTT. The encoded protein is CASRDSLNTEAFF. This sequence joins TRBV6-1 and TRBJ1-1; D is perhaps TRBD1 (6 bases). Germline-derived CDR1 and CDR2 are MNHNS and SASEGT. Trimming pared 6 bases from V and 0 bases from J, leaving 8 bases between. The CDR3 consists of 13 residues.

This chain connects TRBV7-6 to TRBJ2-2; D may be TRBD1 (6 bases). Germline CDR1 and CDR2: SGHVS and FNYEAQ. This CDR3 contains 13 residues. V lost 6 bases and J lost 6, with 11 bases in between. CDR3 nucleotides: TGTGCCAGCAGACCTCAGGGGTCCGGGGAGCTGTTTTTT. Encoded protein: CASRPQGSGELFF.